This TCR beta chain originates from a study of T cells after yellow fever vaccination. Findings of the study overall: Abundant bulk-derived clonotypes could contaminate FACS-sorted repertoires.

TCR cDNA was made by 5'RACE template switching, adding a universal primer site and UMIs. Each CDR3 protein gets one entry after TCRdb re-called the 5' RACE reads with MiXCR. The table includes hundreds of thousands of distinct CDR3 sequences, more than 8.5% detected once. Comment on this clonotype: Antigen unknown.

V lost 7 bases, J lost 2 bases, and 5 bases stayed unmatched. Germline CDR1 reads PRHDT; CDR2 reads FYEKMQ (reference sequence). The CDR3 extends over 14 amino acids. This TCR derives from a young man who received the YFV17D yellow fever vaccine. This specimen was PBMCs, taken on the day of the first yellow fever vaccination. The V gene is TRBV13, the J gene TRBJ2-1; 7 nucleotides agree with TRBD2. The CDR3 loop is CASNSGGAYNEQFF. The CDR3 DNA sequence: TGTGCCAGCAATTCGGGGGGAGCCTACAATGAGCAGTTCTTC.